Shown below are 21 T cell receptor beta chains from a single sample sequenced in a study of T cell repertoires in cytomegalovirus infection. Their antigen targets remain unknown. Using its own MiXCR run on the reads, TCRdb lists one record per CDR3 protein. The table shows some 920,000 distinct CDR3 sequences, with around 30% occurring only once. This material consisted of cultured CD8+ T cells from PBMCs, taken from culture after CMV antigen stimulation. These receptors came from a human donor in good health (CMV status not recorded). Some clones in this sample may be carry-over from other donors' samples.

CDR3 protein: CASSYSFGPPNTEAFF. The CDR3 DNA reads TGTGCCAGCAGTTACTCCTTTGGCCCCCCGAACACTGAAGCTTTCTTT. The V gene is TRBV6-5, the J gene TRBJ1-1; D is unclear. The CDR3 totals 16 residues. CDR1 is MNHEY and CDR2 is SVGAGI in the germline V gene. Trimming stripped 0 bases from V and 1 base from J, with 12 bases between.

As DNA, the CDR3 is TGTGCCAGCAGTCCAGGGGGAGCTTACACAGCAGATACGCAGTATTTT. It codes for CASSPGGAYTADTQYF. The genes are TRBV28 and TRBJ2-3; the match to TRBD1 covers 7 bases. The germline V gene encodes CDR1 MDHEN and CDR2 SYDVKM. The CDR3 runs to 16 residues. Losses at the gene ends were 5 bases for V and 4 bases for J; bases not matched to a gene: 12.

With respect to this clonotype: This clone may be a read error of a much larger clone one base away. The chain carries TRBV7-2 and TRBJ2-7, with TRBD2 matching over 11 bases. Germline-derived CDR1 and CDR2 are SGHTA and FQGNSA. This CDR3 comprises 16 residues. The CDR3 nucleotides are TGTGTCAGCAGCTTAGTCCTAGCGGGGGGAACCTACGAGCAGTACTTC. This encodes CVSSLVLAGGTYEQYF.

J is TRBJ2-2 and V is TRBV12-3 or TRBV12-4, with a possible D match to TRBD1 (5 bases). V was cut by 6 bases and J by 3 bases, with 17 bases left in between. This CDR3 contains 16 residues. As DNA, the CDR3 is TGTGCCAGCAGGCCCCCCCAGGGTTGGTACACCGGGGAGCTGTTTTTT. This codes for CASRPPQGWYTGELFF.

This clonotype was seen a handful of times. V gene TRBV27 combines with J gene TRBJ2-3, with TRBD2 matching over 10 bases. With 7 bases clipped from V and 0 bases from J, the junction kept 4 bases outside the gene matches. The CDR3 spans 15 residues. Germline V CDR1 and CDR2: MNHEY, SMNVEV (reference sequence). This CDR3 reads CASNGLADSTDTQYF. As DNA, the CDR3 is TGTGCCAGCAACGGACTAGCGGATAGCACAGATACGCAGTATTTT.

In its sample, this clonotype was seen a few times. V usage is TRBV19 and J usage is TRBJ1-2; 9 nucleotides match TRBD1. J gave up 8 bases and V 8 bases, and 12 bases lay outside the gene matches. This CDR3 has 14 amino acids. Germline V gene sequence: CDR1 LNHDA, CDR2 SQIVND (reference sequence). The CDR3 is CASEAGTGFGGYTF. The CDR3 nucleotides read TGTGCCAGTGAAGCCGGGACAGGGTTTGGAGGCTACACCTTC.

This rearrangement joins TRBV2 to TRBJ2-3; the D gene is possibly TRBD2 (5 bases). The CDR3 runs 16 residues. Germline values: CDR1 SNHLY, CDR2 FYNNEI. Trimming pared 3 bases from V and 6 bases from J, leaving 19 bases between. The CDR3 sequence: CASSDPAGDGTDTQYF. The CDR3 nucleotides are TGTGCCAGCAGTGATCCGGCGGGTGATGGAACGGATACGCAGTATTTT.

This clonotype was detected ten times or more. The rearrangement links TRBV13 to TRBJ2-7; TRBD1 matches at 9 bases. The CDR3 is 14 residues long. CDR1 PRHDT and CDR2 FYEKMQ come from the germline V gene (reference sequence). Trimming at V came to 5 bases and at J to 5 bases, leaving 7 bases not matched to a gene. The CDR3 DNA reads as TGTGCCAGCAGCGCGGGACAGGGCTTCCACGAGCAGTACTTC. It translates to CASSAGQGFHEQYF. The full variable domain, completed using reference TRBV13 and TRBJ2-7, is AAGVIQSPRHLIKEKRETATLKCYPIPRHDTVYWYQQGPGQDPQFLISFYEKMQSDKGSIPDRFSAQQFSDYHSELNMSSLELGDSALYFCASSAGQGFHEQYFGPGTRLTVT.

There are many counts of this clonotype. This chain uses TRBV7-8 with TRBJ1-4; tentatively, D is TRBD1 (5 bases). The CDR3 runs to 15 residues. Trimming pared 5 bases from V and 1 base from J, leaving 11 bases between. From germline, CDR1 is SGHVS and CDR2 FQNEAQ. The CDR3: CASSKRGRTNEKLFF. The CDR3 bases are TGTGCCAGCAGCAAAAGGGGCCGAACTAATGAAAAACTGTTTTTT.

This clonotype was recorded a few times. This rearrangement joins TRBV10-3 to TRBJ1-1; no clear D gene. With 5 bases removed from V and 3 bases from J, the gap between germline ends came to 22 bases. The CDR3 length is 17 residues. In germline, CDR1 is ENHRY, CDR2 SYGVKD. The DNA for the CDR3 is TGTGCCATCAGTAGATTAGATTCCCCAGGAAGGGACACTGAAGCTTTCTTT. As protein: CAISRLDSPGRDTEAFF.

This clonotype was observed once. The chain employs TRBV27 and TRBJ2-1; a weak D match, TRBD1 (8 bases). The CDR3 has 16 amino acids. Per the germline V gene, CDR1 is MNHEY and CDR2 is SMNVEV (reference sequence). V was pared by 7 bases and J by 1 base, with 17 bases between. CDR3 in amino acids: CASKLDRGGSYNEQFF. CDR3 bases: TGTGCCAGCAAACTAGACAGGGGAGGGTCCTACAATGAGCAGTTCTTC.

V is TRBV7-4 and J is TRBJ2-3; 8 bases agree with TRBD1. After removal of 3 bases from V and 6 bases from J, the junction contained 11 bases not matched to a gene. The CDR3 runs to 16 residues. Germline V gene sequence: CDR1 SGHVT, CDR2 SQSDAQ. In DNA, the CDR3 is TGTGCCAGCAGCTTGGGACAGGACCCGACGGTGGATACGCAGTATTTT. Its translation is CASSLGQDPTVDTQYF.

There are many counts of this clonotype. The chain carries TRBV7-6 and TRBJ2-1; 16 positions agree with TRBD2. Per germline, CDR1 SGHVS and CDR2 FNYEAQ. Trimming removed 5 bases from V and 3 bases from J; junction bases left unmatched: 7. CDR3 length: 18 residues. The CDR3 spells CASSPGTSGGVNYNEQFF. CDR3 coding DNA: TGTGCCAGCAGCCCGGGGACTAGCGGGGGGGTGAACTACAATGAGCAGTTCTTC.

In this sample, this clonotype turned up a few times. The chain recombines TRBV7-9 with TRBJ2-7; possible D gene TRBD2, 7 bases. V was shortened by 1 base and J by 5 bases, with 15 bases between the two germline ends. The length of the CDR3 is 15 residues. CDR1 is SEHNR and CDR2 is FQNEAQ in the germline V gene (reference sequence). In nucleotides, the CDR3 is TGTGCCAGCAGCTTAGAAGGGGGAGGGGTCAACGAGCAGTACGTC. Its translation: CASSLEGGGVNEQYV.

In this sample, this clonotype turned up a few times. The chain links TRBV13 to TRBJ2-3; D gene uncertain. With 5 bases removed from V and 0 bases from J, the gap between germline ends came to 9 bases. This CDR3 has 14 amino acids. Per germline, CDR1 PRHDT and CDR2 FYEKMQ (reference sequence). The CDR3 DNA reads TGTGCCAGCAGCCCCGATTCTAGCACAGATACGCAGTATTTT. Its protein is CASSPDSSTDTQYF.

This clonotype appeared a few times. V is TRBV27 and J is TRBJ2-3; 10 nucleotides match TRBD2. Trimming took 5 bases from V and 2 from J; bases not matched to a gene: 10. CDR3 length equals 17 residues. Germline assignment: CDR1 MNHEY and CDR2 SMNVEV (reference sequence). For the CDR3, the DNA is TGTGCCAGCAGTCTCCGCCTCACTAGCGGGGACACAGATACGCAGTATTTT. It codes for CASSLRLTSGDTDTQYF.

This clonotype turned up a few times. This rearrangement joins TRBV28 to TRBJ2-1, with 12 bases identical to TRBD2. Losses at the gene ends were 6 bases for V and 7 bases for J; bases not matched to a gene: 10. There are 16 residues in the CDR3. Germline loops: CDR1 MDHEN, CDR2 SYDVKM. The DNA for the CDR3 is TGTGCCAGCAGCGGACTAGCGGGGCGCATTGTGAATGAGCAGTTCTTC. Amino acid sequence: CASSGLAGRIVNEQFF.

This chain connects TRBV27 to TRBJ1-5; possible D gene TRBD1, 6 bases. The germline V gene has CDR1 MNHEY and CDR2 SMNVEV (reference sequence). Trimming pared 7 bases from V and 7 bases from J, leaving 14 bases between. The CDR3 runs 13 residues. The CDR3 protein is CASKTGTTQPQHF. The CDR3 DNA sequence: TGTGCCAGCAAGACCGGGACAACCCAGCCCCAGCATTTT.

The chain couples TRBV6-1 to TRBJ1-1; D might be TRBD1 (5 bases). Germline CDR1 and CDR2: MNHNS and SASEGT. This CDR3 region has 13 residues. V was shortened by 8 bases and J by 2 bases, with 12 bases between the two germline ends. This chain's CDR3 is CASGWGRNTEAFF. CDR3 in DNA: TGTGCCAGCGGGTGGGGGAGAAACACTGAAGCTTTCTTT.

Of note for this clonotype: A much larger clone lies a single base off, so this may be a read error. This chain connects TRBV7-2 to TRBJ2-3, with D uncertain. Germline CDR1 and CDR2: SGHTA and FQGNSA. This CDR3 has 15 amino acids. The V gene lost 1 base and the J gene lost 2 bases, with 10 bases spanning the gap. The CDR3 nucleotides read TGTGCCAGCAGCTTAGGGAGTTCAATCACAGATACGCAGTATTTT. Translated: CASSLGSSITDTQYF.

The chain has TRBV11-1 and TRBJ2-1; TRBD2 matches 11 bases. There are 16 residues in the CDR3. Germline-derived CDR1 and CDR2 are SGHAT and FQDESV (reference sequence). Trimming removed 4 bases from V and 7 bases from J; junction bases left unmatched: 9. CDR3 DNA: TGTGCCAGCAGCTACCGACTAGCGGGGCATGGGAATGAGCAGTTCTTC. It yields the protein CASSYRLAGHGNEQFF.